This entry is about one T cell receptor (beta chain). Its antigen is not known. The data were obtained in a study of cytomegalovirus exposure and HLA in healthy donors. Study-wide findings and caveats: An ancestry cluster, one associated with Asian ancestry, reportedly showed fewer N-insertions than the approximately 670-donor mean in a later analysis. The study found most TCR sequences rare, yet found some public TCRs in many donors.

Germline assignment: CDR1 MNHEY and CDR2 SVGAGI. The V end lost 5 bases, the J end lost 5 bases, and 10 bases lay between the germline ends. The CDR3 is 12 residues long. A multiplex PCR was run with 60 Vbeta primers and 13 Jbeta primers. Assay used: immunoSEQ multiplex PCR; TCRdb lists only in-frame clones, some missing. The repertoire has 200,000 or so clones, 82% of them found once; the top ten carry around 0.8%. Nominal health characterized the donors when sampled, though unrecorded immune exposures were likely. Sample: PBMCs. This TCR came from a woman younger than 30 in good health and CMV-seronegative. The chain links TRBV6-5 to TRBJ2-7; D gene unclear. CDR3 in DNA: TGTGCCAGCAGTCTCAACAGAAACGAGCAGTACTTC. Its protein product is CASSLNRNEQYF.